A single sample is the source of the 5 T cell receptor beta chains below, sequenced in a study of shared clonotypes between healthy human individuals. TCRdb's copy holds only in-frame clones and misses some; the assay was immunoSEQ multiplex PCR. The data show over a million clones, 97% to 99% seen once. The sequencing input was naive CD4+ T cells sorted from blood. As for subset: CD45RA+ positively selected. These receptors originate from a man aged 25 to 45 in good health.

The chain joins TRBV18 to TRBJ2-7; possibly TRBD1 for D (6 bases). Trimming cost V 2 bases and J 3 bases, with 11 bases left between them. Germline V gene lookup returns CDR1 KGHSH and CDR2 LQKENI. The CDR3 runs 14 residues. CDR3 in DNA: TGTGCCAGCTCACCAGCAGGACAGAACTACGAGCAGTACTTC. Protein sequence: CASSPAGQNYEQYF.

The chain is built from TRBV5-1 and TRBJ2-7; 9 nucleotides align to TRBD1. The germline V gene has CDR1 SGHRS and CDR2 YFSETQ. Unmatched junction bases numbered 4, after V lost 1 base and J lost 2 bases. The CDR3 consists of 15 residues. The CDR3 coding sequence is TGCGCCAGCAGCTTGACTTGGGACAGGGCCTACGAGCAGTACTTC. Translated: CASSLTWDRAYEQYF.

The chain has TRBV29-1 and TRBJ2-7; D gene uncertain. This CDR3 has 13 amino acids. The V end lost 1 base, the J end lost 6 bases, and 13 bases lay between the germline ends. CDR1 is SQVTM, CDR2 ANQGSEA, per germline. CDR3 sequence (DNA): TGCAGCGTTGAAGGGGCGACCACCTTCGAGCAGTACTTC. Protein sequence: CSVEGATTFEQYF.

The chain links TRBV7-2 to TRBJ1-5; no clear D gene. The CDR3 spans 15 residues. Germline lookup yields CDR1 SGHTA and CDR2 FQGNSA. Trimming took off 1 base at V and 1 base at J, with 8 bases between the two ends. The CDR3 sequence: CASSLGVFSNQPQHF. Written as DNA, the CDR3 is TGTGCCAGCAGCTTAGGAGTTTTCAGCAATCAGCCCCAGCATTTT.

In this sample, this clone turned up once. V gene TRBV19 combines with J gene TRBJ1-5; TRBD1 matches 8 bases. The CDR3 runs to 15 residues. Germline V lookup: CDR1 LNHDA, CDR2 SQIVND (reference sequence). V was clipped by 10 bases and J by 0 bases; unmatched bases: 8. DNA for the CDR3: TGTGCCACTAATCCCGGGACAGGTAGCAATCAGCCCCAGCATTTT. It yields the protein CATNPGTGSNQPQHF.